This entry lists 17 T cell receptor beta chains sequenced from one sample in a study of regulatory T cells in long-lasting Graves disease. According to the study, TCR beta libraries were built with iRepertoire HTBI primers and CDR3-region Arm-PCR. Via MiXCR, TCRdb re-called the multiplex PCR reads, giving one row per CDR3 protein. Found here are roughly 450,000 distinct CDR3 sequences, approximately 22% of them singletons; the top ten hold over 10%. As to time point: persistent/refractory GD, antithyroid drugs over 5 years with positive TRAb. PBMCs were the source of the RNA used for TCR sequencing. This material consisted of peripheral blood mononuclear cells (PBMCs), taken when the disease was refractory, from a patient treated with antithyroid drugs. The receptor source for this set is a female donor with Graves disease.

This clonotype was recorded at least ten times. This rearrangement joins TRBV12-3 or TRBV12-4 to TRBJ1-2; D is perhaps TRBD1 (5 bases). Trimming stripped 4 bases from V and 7 bases from J, with 19 bases between. CDR3 length: 15 residues. The CDR3 sequence: CASSSGGGGESGYTF. The DNA for the CDR3 is TGTGCCAGCAGTTCGGGAGGTGGGGGGGAGTCTGGCTACACCTTC.

This clonotype was found many times. V gene TRBV29-1 combines with J gene TRBJ1-1, with D perhaps TRBD1 (5 bases). The V end lost 1 base, the J end lost 4 bases, and 10 bases lay between the germline ends. CDR1 and CDR2 from the germline V gene are SQVTM and ANQGSEA. The CDR3 loop spans 13 amino acids. CDR3 amino acids: CSVEGGLATEAFF. The CDR3 DNA sequence: TGCAGCGTTGAAGGGGGGTTGGCCACTGAAGCTTTCTTT.

This clonotype came up many times. This sequence joins TRBV13 and TRBJ1-6; D gene ambiguous. This CDR3 contains 15 residues. Germline-derived CDR1 and CDR2 are PRHDT and FYEKMQ (reference sequence). The V and J ends lost 1 base and 6 bases respectively, with 10 bases between them. CDR3 coding DNA: TGTGCCAGCAGCTTAGAGAGTAGCGGTAATTCACCCCTCCACTTT. Translation gives CASSLESSGNSPLHF.

This clonotype was seen more than once but under ten times. The chain recombines TRBV7-8 with TRBJ1-5; maybe TRBD1 (5 bases). The CDR3 is 16 residues long. Germline lookup yields CDR1 SGHVS and CDR2 FQNEAQ. Trimming left V 5 bases short and J 0 bases short, with 14 bases between. The CDR3 nucleotides read TGTGCCAGCAGCCGGGGGAGGTCGAGTAGCAATCAGCCCCAGCATTTT. Amino acid sequence: CASSRGRSSSNQPQHF.

The genes are TRBV3-1 and TRBJ1-1; tentatively, D is TRBD1 (5 bases). This CDR3 is built from 16 residues. The germline V and J ends were trimmed by 5 bases and 0 bases, with 16 bases remaining between them. Germline CDR1 and CDR2: LGHDT and YNNKEL (reference sequence). In DNA form, the CDR3 reads TGTGCCAGCAGCACCCGGGACGGAATAATGAACACTGAAGCTTTCTTT. Its translation: CASSTRDGIMNTEAFF.

This clonotype was picked up many times. The rearrangement joins TRBV7-8 to TRBJ1-5; possibly TRBD1 for D (6 bases). This CDR3 comprises 15 residues. The germline CDR1 and CDR2 sequences are SGHVS and FQNEAQ. Trimming removed 5 bases from V and 0 bases from J, with 11 bases in between. CDR3 coding DNA: TGTGCCAGCAGCACGACAGGTCATAGCAATCAGCCCCAGCATTTT. It specifies CASSTTGHSNQPQHF.

This clonotype was counted a single time. V usage is TRBV12-3 or TRBV12-4 and J usage is TRBJ2-7; possibly TRBD2 for D (6 bases). The CDR3 contains 14 residues. Trimming stripped 1 base from V and 4 bases from J, with 11 bases between. The CDR3 reads CASSLGLGRYEQYF. In DNA form, the CDR3 reads TGTGCCAGCAGTTTAGGGTTGGGGAGGTACGAGCAGTACTTC.

This clonotype was found a few times. The genes are TRBV10-3 and TRBJ1-3; the D is unclear. The length of the CDR3 is 13 residues. CDR1 and CDR2 from the germline V gene are ENHRY and SYGVKD. V lost 10 bases to trimming and J lost 1 base, with 11 bases between them. CDR3 loop: CATSGGSGNTIYF. CDR3 sequence (DNA): TGTGCCACCTCGGGTGGATCTGGAAACACCATATATTTT.

The chain joins TRBV20-1 to TRBJ2-7; the match to TRBD2 covers 11 bases. Germline V gene sequence: CDR1 DFQATT, CDR2 SNEGSKA (reference sequence). The CDR3 is 15 amino acids. Trimming at V came to 3 bases and at J to 3 bases, leaving 7 bases not matched to a gene. The CDR3 DNA reads TGCAGTGCTAGCCAAGGGACTAGCGGAAACTACGAGCAGTACTTC. This codes for CSASQGTSGNYEQYF.

A few counts support this clonotype. The chain recombines TRBV19 with TRBJ2-2, with D tentatively TRBD1 or TRBD2 (6 bases each). V shed 7 bases and J shed 3 bases, with 12 bases lying between them. There are 14 residues in the CDR3. CDR1 and CDR2 (germline): LNHDA, SQIVND (reference sequence). DNA of the CDR3: TGTGCCAGTACAAATAGGGGGGACACCGGGGAGCTGTTTTTT. Residues: CASTNRGDTGELFF.

At least ten counts were recorded for this clonotype. This sequence joins TRBV7-2 and TRBJ2-7; D call uncertain. The V end was cut by 5 bases, the J end by 2 bases, with 13 bases between. The CDR3 extends over 14 amino acids. Germline CDR1 SGHTA, CDR2 FQGNSA. In nucleotides, the CDR3 is TGTGCCAGCAGCCAGCTACAGCGCCCCTACGAGCAGTACTTC. It codes for CASSQLQRPYEQYF.

The sample holds many counts of this clonotype. The CDR3 DNA sequence: TGTGCCAGCAGTTACACCAGGGGATTAGGTACTGAAGCTTTCTTT. This encodes CASSYTRGLGTEAFF. This rearrangement joins TRBV6-5 to TRBJ1-1, with D perhaps matching TRBD1 (6 bases). V lost 2 bases and J 5 bases, leaving 15 bases between the germline ends. The CDR3 is 15 amino acids. CDR1 and CDR2 from the germline V gene are MNHEY and SVGAGI.

This chain joins TRBV5-6 and TRBJ1-2; D is unresolved. Germline CDR1 is SGHDT and CDR2 is YYEEEE. V shed 2 bases and J shed 4 bases, with 12 bases lying between them. This CDR3 contains 14 residues. The CDR3 protein is CASSFWVVAYGYTF. In nucleotides, the CDR3 is TGTGCCAGCAGCTTCTGGGTTGTCGCCTATGGCTACACCTTC.

The rearrangement joins TRBV9 to TRBJ1-6; the D gene is possibly TRBD1 (5 bases). Trimming removed 3 bases at V and 8 bases at J, with 9 bases between. This CDR3 is built from 13 residues. Per germline, CDR1 SGDLS and CDR2 YYNGEE. CDR3 residues: CASSGGGDSPLHF. CDR3 bases: TGTGCCAGCAGCGGCGGAGGGGATTCACCCCTCCACTTT.

This clonotype was recorded many times. The CDR3 DNA sequence: TGTGCCAGCAGCCCTTGGACGGACAGCCTGAACACTGAAGCTTTCTTT. It codes for CASSPWTDSLNTEAFF. This rearrangement joins TRBV5-8 to TRBJ1-1; the D gene is possibly TRBD1 (6 bases). This CDR3 is built from 16 residues. Trimming left V 4 bases short and J 0 bases short, with 16 bases between. Germline V gene sequence: CDR1 SGHTS, CDR2 YDEGEE.

This sequence joins TRBV19 and TRBJ1-2; TRBD1 aligns across 8 bases. Trimming cost V 1 base and J 0 bases; bases outside gene matches: 7. The CDR3 runs to 17 residues. Germline V gene sequence: CDR1 LNHDA, CDR2 SQIVND (reference sequence). The CDR3 sequence: CASSIGQGAKSNYGYTF. The CDR3 DNA is TGTGCCAGTAGTATAGGTCAGGGGGCAAAGTCTAACTATGGCTACACCTTC.

In its sample, this clonotype was seen many times. Mismatch with germline at one junction end may stem from a read error. J is TRBJ2-7 and V is TRBV2; D unclear. CDR1 SNHLY and CDR2 FYNNEI come from the germline V gene. The CDR3 is 13 amino acids. CDR3 coding DNA: TGTGCCAGCACCCCGGATACGACCTACGAACAGTACTTC. Translating gives CASTPDTTYEQYF.